What follows is one T cell receptor (beta chain) and its context. The data are from a study of blood T cell repertoires in COVID-19. Overall study context: Samples taken during acute and convalescent COVID-19 were collected in the United States, Italy and Spain. PBMCs, B-cell-depleted T cells, or T cells provided the cDNA or gDNA that made up the material.

Trimming took 5 bases from V and 7 from J; bases not matched to a gene: 10. The CDR3 length is 14 residues. Looked up from germline, CDR1 is SEHNR and CDR2 is FQNEAQ (reference sequence). Original handling: Amplifying reference gene primers gave estimates of nucleated cell counts. The table came from immunoSEQ multiplex PCR; TCRdb's copy has only in-frame clones and leaves some out. From that table come the V and J calls and clone size; the DNA was used to work out D and trimming. The repertoire holds fewer than 200,000 clones, 80% to 90% seen once, with under 25% in the top ten. The sequenced sample consisted of peripheral blood. The TCR was taken from a man between 65 and 79 years old with active or convalescent COVID-19. The chain links TRBV7-9 to TRBJ2-5; 7 nucleotides agree with TRBD1. The CDR3 coding sequence is TGTGCCAGCAGCGCCCGGGACAGTCTTCGGACCCAGTACTTC. Residues: CASSARDSLRTQYF.